This is a list of T cell receptor beta chains from one sample in a study of shared clonotypes between healthy human individuals. Here immunoSEQ multiplex PCR was the method, and the copy in TCRdb shows in-frame clones only, minus some. The sample lists roughly 2,500,000 clones, 80% to 95% occurring once. Sequenced material: naive CD4+ T cells from PBMCs. Receptors were obtained from a man between 18 and 29 years old in good health. Some clones in this sample may be carry-over from other donors' samples. CDR3s include the opening cysteine and the closing phenylalanine or tryptophan.

v_gene: TRBV4-1; j_gene: TRBJ2-3; CDR3aa: CASSQDDRDGNTQYF
v_gene: TRBV7-9; j_gene: TRBJ1-1; CDR3aa: CASSLAGYTEAFF
v_gene: TRBV29-1; j_gene: TRBJ1-4; CDR3aa: CSVVDGGKEKLFF
v_gene: TRBV28; j_gene: TRBJ1-1; CDR3aa: CASQGNTEAFF
v_gene: TRBV2; j_gene: TRBJ1-1; CDR3aa: CASRPQGAVEAFF
v_gene: TRBV30; j_gene: TRBJ1-6; CDR3aa: CAWRAGVGSPLHF
v_gene: TRBV5-8; j_gene: TRBJ1-1; CDR3aa: CASGRTGGVTEAFF
v_gene: TRBV9; j_gene: TRBJ2-3; CDR3aa: CASSVATASGRITDTQYF
v_gene: TRBV30; j_gene: TRBJ1-5; CDR3aa: CAWSGGGFRSNQPQHF
v_gene: TRBV6-1; j_gene: TRBJ2-7; CDR3aa: CASSETLGSGLYEQYF
v_gene: TRBV11-2; j_gene: TRBJ1-3; CDR3aa: CASSLERGFSGNTIYF
v_gene: TRBV7-9; j_gene: TRBJ2-1; CDR3aa: CASSLDRGLAGGNEQFF
v_gene: TRBV28; j_gene: TRBJ2-7; CDR3aa: CASSSLFPGNEQYF
v_gene: TRBV5-6; j_gene: TRBJ2-3; CDR3aa: CASSEFGGRTDTQYF
v_gene: TRBV10-3; j_gene: TRBJ2-1; CDR3aa: CAISESRASGYNEQFF
v_gene: TRBV27; j_gene: TRBJ2-7; CDR3aa: CASSLKQGGTYEQYF
v_gene: TRBV6-1; j_gene: TRBJ1-1; CDR3aa: CASRLTVNTEAFF
v_gene: TRBV29-1; j_gene: TRBJ2-4; CDR3aa: CSVGPGLAKNIQYF
v_gene: TRBV5-4; j_gene: TRBJ2-7; CDR3aa: CASSLETRYEQYF
v_gene: TRBV15; j_gene: TRBJ2-3; CDR3aa: CASCGGPTDTQYF
v_gene: TRBV21-1; j_gene: TRBJ2-3; CDR3aa: CASSIGTERTDTQYF
v_gene: TRBV11-2; j_gene: TRBJ2-5; CDR3aa: CASSRVGQETQYF